This is a list of T cell receptor beta chains from one sample in a study of molecular identifiers for immune sequencing clone quantification. TCRdb reprocessed the PCR reads with MiXCR, giving one entry per CDR3 protein. The sample lists 400,000 to 600,000 distinct CDR3 sequences, around a fifth occurring once. The sample comprised naive CD8+ T cells from blood, with Jurkat cell RNA spiked in. The source is a human donor in good health. Some libraries in this study had Jurkat cell RNA spiked in. Both conserved end residues are part of each CDR3. The D gene is left open where the match is weak. For some rows the clone size is stated as once, few or many, or as a class when expanded; others skip it.

clone size,J gene,D gene,V gene,CDR3 protein,CDR3 DNA
NA,TRBJ2-7,TRBD2,TRBV27,CASSLSASGHYEQYF,TGTGCCAGCAGTTTATCTGCTAGCGGGCACTACGAGCAGTACTTC
few,TRBJ1-1,NA,TRBV5-4,CASTESGAEAFF,TGTGCCAGCACCGAATCAGGGGCTGAAGCTTTCTTT
NA,TRBJ1-1,NA,TRBV18,CASSRPWGTEAFF,TGTGCCAGCTCCCGACCATGGGGCACTGAAGCTTTCTTT
few,TRBJ2-7,NA,TRBV27,CASTDGTNTYEQYF,TGTGCCAGCACCGACGGGACAAATACCTACGAGCAGTACTTC
many,TRBJ1-5,NA,TRBV7-9,CAPGRGRYQPQHF,TGTGCCCCCGGAAGGGGAAGGTATCAGCCCCAGCATTTT
once,TRBJ2-7,TRBD1,TRBV12-3/TRBV12-4,CASSLAILNRGVEQYF,TGTGCCAGCAGTTTAGCAATTTTGAACAGGGGGGTCGAGCAGTACTTC
few,TRBJ1-1,NA,TRBV14,CASSQDTYTEAFF,TGTGCCAGCAGCCAAGACACATACACTGAAGCTTTCTTT
NA,TRBJ2-4,NA,TRBV4-1,CASSQEVENIQYF,TGCGCCAGCAGCCAAGAGGTCGAAAACATTCAGTACTTC
NA,TRBJ1-4,TRBD1,TRBV12-3/TRBV12-4,CASRSGGGEANEKLFF,TGTGCCAGCAGGTCGGGAGGGGGCGAAGCTAATGAAAAACTGTTTTTT
many,TRBJ2-3,NA,TRBV19,CASSIMASADTQYF,TGTGCCAGTAGTATTATGGCTAGCGCAGATACGCAGTATTTT
NA,TRBJ2-1,NA,TRBV30,CAWSVELFGFPYEQFF,TGTGCCTGGAGTGTAGAGTTGTTCGGCTTCCCCTATGAGCAGTTCTTC
many,TRBJ2-3,NA,TRBV7-9,CASSQGSRTDTQYF,TGTGCCAGCAGCCAGGGCTCTCGGACAGATACGCAGTATTTT
many,TRBJ2-3,NA,TRBV27,CASSLKSRTDTQYF,TGTGCCAGCAGTTTAAAGTCCCGCACAGATACGCAGTATTTT
few,TRBJ2-6,TRBD1,TRBV7-3,CASSRGGQGKSGANVLTF,TGTGCCAGCAGCCGTGGGGGACAGGGAAAGTCTGGGGCCAACGTCCTGACTTTC
many,TRBJ2-3,NA,TRBV10-3,CAISEDTDTQYF,TGTGCCATCAGTGAAGATACGGATACGCAGTATTTT
many,TRBJ2-1,TRBD2,TRBV24-1,CATSDGLAEQFF,TGTGCCACCAGTGACGGACTAGCTGAGCAGTTCTTC
many,TRBJ1-1,NA,TRBV12-3/TRBV12-4,CASSPPRNTEAFF,TGTGCCAGCAGCCCTCCGAGGAACACTGAAGCTTTCTTT
few,TRBJ1-1,NA,TRBV2,CASSEPYDSSNTEAFF,TGTGCCAGCAGTGAACCCTACGACAGCTCGAACACTGAAGCTTTCTTT
few,TRBJ2-7,NA,TRBV10-3,CAISEGPSYEQYF,TGTGCCATCAGTGAGGGCCCCTCCTACGAGCAGTACTTC
few,TRBJ1-5,NA,TRBV30,CAWSTSGLIFDSNQPQHF,TGTGCCTGGAGTACCTCGGGACTGATATTCGATAGCAATCAGCCCCAGCATTTT
NA,TRBJ2-3,NA,TRBV15,CATQERGDTQYF,TGTGCCACCCAGGAACGGGGAGATACGCAGTATTTT
NA,TRBJ2-2,TRBD1,TRBV19,CASSPGQGALSGGLFF,TGTGCCAGTAGTCCGGGACAGGGGGCGCTTTCCGGGGGGCTGTTTTTT
many,TRBJ1-1,NA,TRBV19,CASSRSLNTEAFF,TGTGCCAGTAGTAGGTCCCTGAACACTGAAGCTTTCTTT
few,TRBJ2-7,NA,TRBV13,CASSSPRESSSYEQYF,TGTGCCAGCAGTTCCCCCCGGGAGTCCTCTAGTTACGAGCAGTACTTC
many,TRBJ2-3,TRBD2,TRBV6-5,CASSPTSGALDTQYF,TGTGCCAGCAGCCCCACTAGCGGGGCCTTAGATACGCAGTATTTT
many,TRBJ1-5,NA,TRBV6-6,CASSTGPNQPQHF,TGTGCCAGCAGCACAGGACCCAATCAGCCCCAGCATTTT
NA,TRBJ2-4,NA,TRBV27,CAGKYRGGDEAKNIQYF,TGTGCCGGCAAATACCGAGGAGGAGATGAAGCCAAAAACATTCAGTACTTC